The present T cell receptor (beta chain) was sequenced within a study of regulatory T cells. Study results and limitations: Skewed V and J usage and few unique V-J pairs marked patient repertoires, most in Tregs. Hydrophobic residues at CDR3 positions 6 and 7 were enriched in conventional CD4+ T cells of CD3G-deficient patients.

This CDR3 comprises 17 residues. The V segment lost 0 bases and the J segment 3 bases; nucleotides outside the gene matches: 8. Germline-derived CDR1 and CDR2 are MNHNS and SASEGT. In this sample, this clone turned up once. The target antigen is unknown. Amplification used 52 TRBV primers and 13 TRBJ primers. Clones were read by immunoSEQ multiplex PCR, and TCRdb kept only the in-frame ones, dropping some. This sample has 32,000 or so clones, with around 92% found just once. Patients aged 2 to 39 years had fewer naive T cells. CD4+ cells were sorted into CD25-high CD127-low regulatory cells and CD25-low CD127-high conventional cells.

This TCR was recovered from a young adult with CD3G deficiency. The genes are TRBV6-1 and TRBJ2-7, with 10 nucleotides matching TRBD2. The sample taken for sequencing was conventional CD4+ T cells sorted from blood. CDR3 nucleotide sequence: TGTGCCAGCAGTGAAGCGCGGACTAGCGGAGACTTCTACGAGCAGTACTTC. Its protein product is CASSEARTSGDFYEQYF.